These 14 T cell receptor beta chains originate from one sample sequenced in a study of blood T cell repertoires in COVID-19. Using immunoSEQ multiplex PCR, the repertoire was profiled, and TCRdb retains in-frame clones only, with some absent. The data show about 380,000 clones, with approximately 87% seen just once and roughly 1.4% held by the top ten. Sequencing used PBMCs or T cells enriched from blood (not recorded which). Receptors originate from a young man who had recovered from COVID-19.

This clone was counted a single time. This chain's CDR3 is CASSLNGGSDYGYTF. In nucleotides, the CDR3 is TGCGCCAGCAGCTTGAACGGGGGGTCTGATTATGGCTACACCTTC. V gene TRBV5-1 combines with J gene TRBJ1-2; D is perhaps TRBD1 (5 bases). The CDR3 runs to 15 residues. Deletions cut 1 base from V and 5 bases from J, with 15 bases between. Per the germline V gene, CDR1 is SGHRS and CDR2 is YFSETQ.

The chain uses TRBV30 and TRBJ1-1; 8 bases align to TRBD1. V lost 2 bases, J lost 5 bases, and 10 bases stayed unmatched. The CDR3 has 15 amino acids. Germline CDR1 and CDR2: GTSNPN and SVGIG (reference sequence). For the CDR3, the DNA is TGTGCCTGGAGTCCTCCTGACAGGGGTGGGACTGAAGCTTTCTTT. Translated: CAWSPPDRGGTEAFF.

The genes are TRBV19 and TRBJ1-5, with D uncertain. This CDR3 region has 13 residues. Per the germline V gene, CDR1 is LNHDA and CDR2 is SQIVND (reference sequence). V was pared by 4 bases and J by 5 bases, with 9 bases between. The CDR3 nucleotides read TGTGCCAGTAGTAAGGAGCGCGATCAGCCCCAGCATTTT. Its protein is CASSKERDQPQHF.

The rearrangement uses TRBV7-9 and TRBJ2-3; 11 bases are a match to TRBD2. The CDR3 contains 13 residues. V was pared by 5 bases and J by 11 bases, with 6 bases of the junction left unmatched. Germline assignment: CDR1 SEHNR and CDR2 FQNEAQ (reference sequence). Here the CDR3 DNA reads TGTGCCAGCAGCCCTAGCGGGGGGCTTCAGCAGTATTTT. Its translation is CASSPSGGLQQYF. Full variable domain (outside the CDR3, taken from reference TRBV7-9 and TRBJ2-3): DTGVSQNPRHKITKRGQNVTFRCDPISEHNRLYWYRQTLGQGPEFLTYFQNEAQLEKSRLLSDRFSAERPKGSFSTLEIQRTEQGDSAMYLCASSPSGGLQQYFGPGTRLTVL.

This chain links TRBV5-1 with TRBJ1-2, with 7 bases matching TRBD1. J was trimmed by 7 bases and V by 4 bases; bases with no gene match: 10. Germline assignment: CDR1 SGHRS and CDR2 YFSETQ. This CDR3 contains 14 residues. The CDR3 spells CASSQDTGVSGYTF. The CDR3 nucleotides are TGCGCCAGCAGCCAGGATACAGGGGTTAGTGGCTACACCTTC.

The chain links TRBV21-1 to TRBJ2-7; no DNA check was done on the table's D call, TRBD2. TRBV21-1 is tagged as a pseudogene. The CDR3 runs 14 residues. CDR3 nucleotides: TGTGCCAGCAGCAAAGTCGGGGGTATATACGAGCAGTACTTC. Translating it yields CASSKVGGIYEQYF.

This clone appeared a single time. This chain uses TRBV5-4 with TRBJ1-3; possibly TRBD1 for D (5 bases). Germline V CDR1 and CDR2: SGHNT, YYREEE (reference sequence). V was cut by 1 base and J by 0 bases, with 17 bases left in between. This CDR3 has 18 amino acids. CDR3 DNA sequence: TGTGCCAGCAGCTTGTCAACGTACAGGCCCCACTCTGGAAACACCATATATTTT. Translating it yields CASSLSTYRPHSGNTIYF.

V and J are TRBV5-6 and TRBJ2-2, with 10 bases fitting TRBD2. The CDR3 contains 16 residues. Trimming took 5 bases from V and 7 from J; bases not matched to a gene: 11. Germline V CDR1 and CDR2: SGHDT, YYEEEE. The CDR3 nucleotides are TGTGCCAGCAGTCAACCGAGCGGGGGGGCCCACGGGGAGCTGTTTTTT. Its translation: CASSQPSGGAHGELFF.

Details on this clone: Other DNA sequences in this sample translate to the same CDR3. V gene TRBV19 combines with J gene TRBJ2-3; unclear D gene. The V gene's germline CDR1 is LNHDA and CDR2 SQIVND (reference sequence). V dropped 4 bases and J dropped 0 bases, with 2 bases sitting between them. The CDR3 runs 12 residues. CDR3 sequence reads: CASSTSTDTQYF. CDR3 DNA: TGTGCCAGTAGTACGAGCACAGATACGCAGTATTTT.

J is TRBJ2-5 and V is TRBV5-6; 9 bases agree with TRBD1. The J segment lost 6 bases and the V segment lost 1 base, leaving 10 bases of the junction unmatched. The CDR3 totals 16 residues. Germline assignment: CDR1 SGHDT and CDR2 YYEEEE. The CDR3 sequence is CASSLFTGTGWQTQYF. CDR3 in DNA: TGTGCCAGCAGCTTGTTTACCGGGACAGGGTGGCAGACCCAGTACTTC.

The chain links TRBV3-1 (or the pseudogene TRBV3-2) to TRBJ2-3; D gene ambiguous. V lost 0 bases, J lost 4 bases, and 14 bases lay in between. CDR1 is LGHDT, CDR2 YNNKEL, per germline (reference sequence). The CDR3 extends over 16 amino acids. The DNA of the CDR3 is TGTGCCAGCAGCCAAGATCGGAGTCTCTATTCAGATACGCAGTATTTT. The encoded protein is CASSQDRSLYSDTQYF.

CDR3 nucleotide sequence: TGTGCCAGCAGCTTAGGTTCGGATCAGCCCCAGCATTTT. Its protein is CASSLGSDQPQHF. This rearrangement joins TRBV11-2 to TRBJ1-5; D unclear. V lost 1 base and J lost 5, with 6 bases in between. The CDR3 length is 13 residues. Germline loops: CDR1 SGHAT, CDR2 FQNNGV.

The rearrangement joins TRBV18 to TRBJ1-5, with D perhaps TRBD1 (6 bases). The length of the CDR3 is 17 residues. CDR1 and CDR2 from the germline V gene are KGHSH and LQKENI. Between the trimmed V and J ends, which lost 3 bases and 1 base, there was a span of 16 bases. The CDR3 sequence is CASSPGWGGASNQPQHF. DNA of the CDR3: TGTGCCAGCTCACCGGGGTGGGGGGGCGCGAGCAATCAGCCCCAGCATTTT.

This clone came up a few times. The chain links TRBV12-3 or TRBV12-4 to TRBJ1-2; TRBD1 matches 8 bases. The CDR3 contains 12 residues. The V segment lost 7 bases and the J segment 6 bases; nucleotides outside the gene matches: 4. The CDR3 DNA reads as TGTGCCAGCACCGGACAGGGAAATGGCTACACCTTC. Its protein is CASTGQGNGYTF.